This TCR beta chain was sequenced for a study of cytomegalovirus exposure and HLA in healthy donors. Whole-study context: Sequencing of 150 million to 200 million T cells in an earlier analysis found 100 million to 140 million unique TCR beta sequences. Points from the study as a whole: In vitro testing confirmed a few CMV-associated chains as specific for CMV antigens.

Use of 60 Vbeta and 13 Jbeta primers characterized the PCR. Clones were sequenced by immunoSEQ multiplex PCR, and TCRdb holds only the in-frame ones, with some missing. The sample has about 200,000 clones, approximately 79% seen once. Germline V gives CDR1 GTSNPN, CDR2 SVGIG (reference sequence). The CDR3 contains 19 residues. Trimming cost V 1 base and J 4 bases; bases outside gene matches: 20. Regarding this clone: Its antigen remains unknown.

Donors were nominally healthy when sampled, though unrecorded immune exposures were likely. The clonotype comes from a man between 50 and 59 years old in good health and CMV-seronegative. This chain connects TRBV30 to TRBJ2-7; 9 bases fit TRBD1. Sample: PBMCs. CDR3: CAWSAPGQGPFLSRYEQYF. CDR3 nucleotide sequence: TGTGCCTGGAGTGCTCCGGGACAGGGTCCATTCCTTTCCCGGTACGAGCAGTACTTC.